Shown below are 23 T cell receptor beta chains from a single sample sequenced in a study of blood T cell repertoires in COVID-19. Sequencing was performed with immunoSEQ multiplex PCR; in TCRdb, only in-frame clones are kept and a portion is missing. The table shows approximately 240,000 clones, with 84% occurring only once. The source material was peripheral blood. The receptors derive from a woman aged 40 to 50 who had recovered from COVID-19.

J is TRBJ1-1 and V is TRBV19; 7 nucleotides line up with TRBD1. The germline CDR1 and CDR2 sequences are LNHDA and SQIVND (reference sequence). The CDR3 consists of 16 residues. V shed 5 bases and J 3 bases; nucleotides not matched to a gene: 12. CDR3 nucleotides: TGTGCCAGTAGTCTAATGCTCAGACAGGGTTACACTGAAGCTTTCTTT. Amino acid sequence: CASSLMLRQGYTEAFF.

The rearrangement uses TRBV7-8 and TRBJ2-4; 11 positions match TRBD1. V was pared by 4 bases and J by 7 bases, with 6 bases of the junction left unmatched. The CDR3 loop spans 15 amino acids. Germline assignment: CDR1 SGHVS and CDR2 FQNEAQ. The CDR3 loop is CASSSGQGAINIQYF. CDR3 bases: TGTGCCAGCAGCTCCGGACAGGGGGCAATCAACATTCAGTACTTC.

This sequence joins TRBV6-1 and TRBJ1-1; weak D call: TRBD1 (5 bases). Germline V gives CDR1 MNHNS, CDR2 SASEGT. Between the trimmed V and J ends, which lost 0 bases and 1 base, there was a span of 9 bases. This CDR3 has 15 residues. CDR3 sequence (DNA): TGTGCCAGCAGTGAAGCTCAGGGATGGAACACTGAAGCTTTCTTT. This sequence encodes CASSEAQGWNTEAFF.

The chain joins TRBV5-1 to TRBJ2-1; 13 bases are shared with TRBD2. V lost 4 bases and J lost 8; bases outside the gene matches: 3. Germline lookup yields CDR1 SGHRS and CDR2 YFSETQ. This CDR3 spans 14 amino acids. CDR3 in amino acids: CASSGTSGKDEQFF. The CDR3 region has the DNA TGCGCCAGCAGCGGGACTAGCGGGAAGGATGAGCAGTTCTTC. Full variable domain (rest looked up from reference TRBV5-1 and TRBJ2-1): KAGVTQTPRYLIKTRGQQVTLSCSPISGHRSVSWYQQTPGQGLQFLFEYFSETQRNKGNFPGRFSGRQFSNSRSEMNVSTLELGDSALYLCASSGTSGKDEQFFGPGTRLTVL.

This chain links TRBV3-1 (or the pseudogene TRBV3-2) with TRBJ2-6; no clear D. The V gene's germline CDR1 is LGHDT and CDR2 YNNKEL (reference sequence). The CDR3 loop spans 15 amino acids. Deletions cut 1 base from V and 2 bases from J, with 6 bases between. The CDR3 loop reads CASSQVPAGANVLTF. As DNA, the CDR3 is TGTGCCAGCAGCCAAGTTCCGGCTGGGGCCAACGTCCTGACTTTC.

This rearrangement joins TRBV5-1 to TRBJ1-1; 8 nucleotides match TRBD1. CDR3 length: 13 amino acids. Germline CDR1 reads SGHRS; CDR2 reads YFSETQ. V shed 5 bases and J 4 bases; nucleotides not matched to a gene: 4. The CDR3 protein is CASRTGQGTEAFF. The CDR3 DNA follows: TGCGCCAGCAGAACCGGACAGGGCACTGAAGCTTTCTTT.

This CDR3 is CASSQDGLVTYTEAFF. The CDR3 DNA is TGTGCCAGCAGCCAAGATGGGCTCGTTACCTACACTGAAGCTTTCTTT. The rearrangement uses TRBV3-1 (or the pseudogene TRBV3-2) and TRBJ1-1; D is unclear. This CDR3 has 16 amino acids. With 0 bases removed from V and 3 bases from J, the gap between germline ends came to 14 bases. CDR1 and CDR2 (germline): LGHDT, YNNKEL (reference sequence).

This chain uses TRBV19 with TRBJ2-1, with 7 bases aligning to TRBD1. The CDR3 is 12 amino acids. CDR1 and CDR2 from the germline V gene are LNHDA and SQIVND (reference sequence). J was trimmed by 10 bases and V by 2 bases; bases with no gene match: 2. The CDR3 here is CASSIMGQEQFF. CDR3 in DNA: TGTGCCAGTAGTATAATGGGACAGGAGCAGTTCTTC.

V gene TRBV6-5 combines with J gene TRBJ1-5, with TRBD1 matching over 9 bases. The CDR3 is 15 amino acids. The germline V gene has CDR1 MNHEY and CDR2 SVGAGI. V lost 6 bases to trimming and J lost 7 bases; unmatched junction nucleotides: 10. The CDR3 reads CASRDGFTGGQPQHF. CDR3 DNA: TGTGCCAGCAGGGACGGATTTACAGGGGGCCAGCCCCAGCATTTT.

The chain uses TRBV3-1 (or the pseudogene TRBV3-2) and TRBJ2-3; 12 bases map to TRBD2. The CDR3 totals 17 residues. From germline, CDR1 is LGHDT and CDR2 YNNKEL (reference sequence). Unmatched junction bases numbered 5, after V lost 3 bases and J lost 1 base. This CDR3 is CASSHHRTSGGTDTQYF. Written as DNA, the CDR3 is TGTGCCAGCAGCCATCATAGGACTAGCGGGGGCACAGATACGCAGTATTTT.

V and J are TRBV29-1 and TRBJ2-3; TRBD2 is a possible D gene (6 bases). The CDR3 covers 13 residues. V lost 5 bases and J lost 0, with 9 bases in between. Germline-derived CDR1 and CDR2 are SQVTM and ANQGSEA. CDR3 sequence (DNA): TGCAGCGTTTGGCGGGGTAGCACAGATACGCAGTATTTT. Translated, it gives CSVWRGSTDTQYF.

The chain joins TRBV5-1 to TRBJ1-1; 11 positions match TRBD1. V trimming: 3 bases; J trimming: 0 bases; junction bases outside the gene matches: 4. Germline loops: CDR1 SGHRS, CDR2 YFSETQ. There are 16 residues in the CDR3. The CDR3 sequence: CASSSGQGAVNTEAFF. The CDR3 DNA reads TGCGCCAGCAGCTCTGGACAGGGGGCGGTGAACACTGAAGCTTTCTTT.

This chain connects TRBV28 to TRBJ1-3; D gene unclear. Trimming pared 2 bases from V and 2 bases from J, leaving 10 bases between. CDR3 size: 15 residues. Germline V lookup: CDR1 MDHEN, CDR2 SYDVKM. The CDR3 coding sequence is TGTGCCAGCAGTTTAGCCAGGCCAGCTGGAAACACCATATATTTT. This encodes CASSLARPAGNTIYF.

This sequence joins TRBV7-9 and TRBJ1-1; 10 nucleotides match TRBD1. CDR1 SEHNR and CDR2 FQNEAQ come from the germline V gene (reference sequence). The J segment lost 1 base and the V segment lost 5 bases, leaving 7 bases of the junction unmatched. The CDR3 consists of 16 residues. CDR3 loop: CASSPRGDRGNTEAFF. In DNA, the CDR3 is TGTGCCAGCAGCCCAAGAGGGGACAGGGGGAACACTGAAGCTTTCTTT.

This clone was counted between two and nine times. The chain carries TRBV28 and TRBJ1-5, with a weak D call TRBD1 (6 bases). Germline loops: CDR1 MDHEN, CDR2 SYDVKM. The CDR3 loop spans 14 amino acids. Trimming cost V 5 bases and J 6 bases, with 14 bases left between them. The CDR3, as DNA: TGTGCCAGCAGTGCGCTACGGGACATTCAGCCCCAGCATTTT. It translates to CASSALRDIQPQHF.

The CDR3 DNA reads TGCGCCAGCAGCTTGCCCGAAGGGACAACGAACACCGGGGAGCTGTTTTTT. Amino acid sequence: CASSLPEGTTNTGELFF. The rearrangement links TRBV5-1 to TRBJ2-2, with a possible D match to TRBD1 (6 bases). The CDR3 consists of 17 residues. Germline CDR1 and CDR2: SGHRS and YFSETQ. Trimming removed 1 base at V and 0 bases at J, with 13 bases between.

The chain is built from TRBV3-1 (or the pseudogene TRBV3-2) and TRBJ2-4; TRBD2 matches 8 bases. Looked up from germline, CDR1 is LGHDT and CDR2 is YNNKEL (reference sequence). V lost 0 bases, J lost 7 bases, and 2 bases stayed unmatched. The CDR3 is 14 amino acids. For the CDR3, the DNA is TGTGCCAGCAGCCAAGATCCGGGGGGGAACATTCAGTACTTC. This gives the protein CASSQDPGGNIQYF.

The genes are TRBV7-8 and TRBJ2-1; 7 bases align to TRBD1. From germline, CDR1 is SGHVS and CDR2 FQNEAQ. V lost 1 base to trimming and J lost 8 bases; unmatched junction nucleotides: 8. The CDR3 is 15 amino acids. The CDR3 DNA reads TGTGCCAGCAGCTTAGGCGCGACAGGGATCGATGAGCAGTTCTTC. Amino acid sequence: CASSLGATGIDEQFF.

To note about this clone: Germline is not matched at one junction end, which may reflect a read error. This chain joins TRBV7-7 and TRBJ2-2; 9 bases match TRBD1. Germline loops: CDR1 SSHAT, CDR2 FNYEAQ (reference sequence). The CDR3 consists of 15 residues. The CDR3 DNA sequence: TGTGCTAGCAGCCCGGGACAGGGAGGCACCGGGGAGCTGTTTTTT. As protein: CASSPGQGGTGELFF.

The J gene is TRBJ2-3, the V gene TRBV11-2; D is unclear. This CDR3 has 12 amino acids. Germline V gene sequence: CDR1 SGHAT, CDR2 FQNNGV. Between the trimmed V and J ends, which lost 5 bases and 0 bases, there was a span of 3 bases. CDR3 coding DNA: TGTGCCAGCAGCCCTAGCACAGATACGCAGTATTTT. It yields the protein CASSPSTDTQYF.

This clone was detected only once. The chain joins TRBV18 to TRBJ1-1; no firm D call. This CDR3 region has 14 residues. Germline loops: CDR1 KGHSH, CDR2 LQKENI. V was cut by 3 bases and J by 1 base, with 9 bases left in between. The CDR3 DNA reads TGTGCCAGCTCACCCGGGGAGGAGAACACTGAAGCTTTCTTT. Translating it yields CASSPGEENTEAFF. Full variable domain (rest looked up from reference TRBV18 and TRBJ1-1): NAGVMQNPRHLVRRRGQEARLRCSPMKGHSHVYWYRQLPEEGLKFMVYLQKENIIDESGMPKERFSAEFPKEGPSILRIQQVVRGDSAAYFCASSPGEENTEAFFGQGTRLTVV.

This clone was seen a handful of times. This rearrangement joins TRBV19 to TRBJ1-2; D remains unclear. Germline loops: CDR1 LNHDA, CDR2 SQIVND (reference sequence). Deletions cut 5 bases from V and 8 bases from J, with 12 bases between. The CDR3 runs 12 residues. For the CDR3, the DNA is TGTGCCAGTAGTTTTCCCCAGGCCGGCTACACCTTC. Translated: CASSFPQAGYTF.

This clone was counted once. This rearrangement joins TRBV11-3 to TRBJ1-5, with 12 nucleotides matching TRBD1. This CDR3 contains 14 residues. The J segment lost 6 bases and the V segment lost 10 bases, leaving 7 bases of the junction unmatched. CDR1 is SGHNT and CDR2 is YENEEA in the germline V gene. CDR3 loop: CANSGTGGCQPQHF. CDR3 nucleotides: TGTGCCAATTCCGGGACAGGGGGCTGTCAGCCCCAGCATTTT.